This is a list of T cell receptor beta chains from one sample in a study of beta chain features in type 1 diabetes. Only in-frame clones appear in the TCRdb table, and some are missing; sequencing was by immunoSEQ multiplex PCR. The data contain under 300,000 clones, about 15% of them singletons. Specimen: naive CD4+ T cells from blood. These receptors all stem from a man in his thirties or forties with type 1 diabetes. CDR3s include the opening cysteine and the closing phenylalanine or tryptophan. A D gene is named only where the DNA matches it firmly. Clone size appears in some rows only: once, few, many, or a class for an expanded clone.

TRBV6-5	TRBJ2-4	TRBD1	.	TGTGCCAGCAGTCCCGGGACAGCCTTAAACATTCAGTACTTC	CASSPGTALNIQYF
TRBV19	TRBJ2-3	.	few	TGTGCCAGTAGTACCAACAAAAGATCCCGCACAGATACGCAGTATTTT	CASSTNKRSRTDTQYF
TRBV6-6	TRBJ2-3	.	.	TGTGCCAGCTGGACAGTCCTCACAGATACGCAGTATTTT	CASWTVLTDTQYF
TRBV5-4	TRBJ2-2	.	few	TGTGCCAGCAATCGGGGGGCGGACACCGGGGAGCTGTTTTTT	CASNRGADTGELFF
TRBV29-1	TRBJ1-1	.	few	TGCAGCGTGTTCAGGGGGAACACTGAAGCTTTCTTT	CSVFRGNTEAFF
TRBV5-6	TRBJ2-1	TRBD2	.	TGTGCCAGCAGCTTGTCAATACAGCTAGCGGGAGTTAGAGATGAGCAGTTCTTC	CASSLSIQLAGVRDEQFF
TRBV11-2	TRBJ2-6	.	.	TGTGCCAGCAGCGAGCAGGGGCCAGGGGCCAACGTCCTGACTTTC	CASSEQGPGANVLTF
TRBV18	TRBJ2-6	.	.	TGTGCCAGCTCACCATTGGCAACCTCTGGGGCCAACGTCCTGACTTTC	CASSPLATSGANVLTF
TRBV2	TRBJ1-5	.	.	TGTGCCAGCAGTCCGACAGGAAACAATCAGCCCCAGCATTTT	CASSPTGNNQPQHF
TRBV5-1	TRBJ2-6	TRBD1	.	TGCGCCAGCAGCTTGGAGGACAGGGACAACGTCCTGACTTTC	CASSLEDRDNVLTF
TRBV5-1	TRBJ2-5	TRBD2	.	TGCGCCAGCAGCTGGGGGCGGACTAGCGGGGTTCAAGAGACCCAGTACTTC	CASSWGRTSGVQETQYF
TRBV30	TRBJ2-6	.	.	TGTGCCTGGAGTGTACAATCTGGGGCCAACGTCCTGACTTTC	CAWSVQSGANVLTF
TRBV29-1	TRBJ2-7	TRBD1	.	TGCAGCGTGGCAAGCCGATGGACAGGGGGCGTCGATGCCTACGAGCAGTACTTC	CSVASRWTGGVDAYEQYF
TRBV15	TRBJ2-7	TRBD1	few	TGTGCCACCAGCAGGGAATCGACAGGGAGCTCCTACGAGCAGTACTTC	CATSRESTGSSYEQYF
TRBV9	TRBJ2-1	.	few	TGTGCCAGCAGCCCCGGAGGGCCCAAAAACAATGAGCAGTTCTTC	CASSPGGPKNNEQFF
TRBV25-1	TRBJ2-2	.	few	TGTGCCAGCAGTGAAGGAGGGGGGGTGGGCACCGGGGAGCTGTTTTTT	CASSEGGGVGTGELFF
TRBV7-9	TRBJ1-1	.	.	TGTGCCAGCAGCTTAGCGGGGTTCAGGGGGAACACTGAAGCTTTCTTT	CASSLAGFRGNTEAFF
TRBV5-6	TRBJ1-3	.	.	TGTGCCAGCAGAATCAGGGGATCTGGAAACACCATATATTTT	CASRIRGSGNTIYF
TRBV4-2	TRBJ1-1	.	few	TGTGCCAGCAGCCAAGAAGGGAGGGTTTGGGCTTTCTTT	CASSQEGRVWAFF
TRBV7-9	TRBJ1-2	.	.	TGTGCCAGCAGCTTAGACAGGGCGAGCTATGGCTACACCTTC	CASSLDRASYGYTF
TRBV4-1	TRBJ2-6	.	.	TGCGCCAGCAGCCAGCAGGGTCTTGGGGCCAACGTCCTGACTTTC	CASSQQGLGANVLTF
TRBV14	TRBJ1-3	.	few	TGTGCCAGCAGCCAAGATCCTGCGGGCTCTGGAAACACCATATATTTT	CASSQDPAGSGNTIYF
TRBV15	TRBJ1-4	TRBD1	.	TGTGCCACCAGCAGAGATGGGGACAGAACTAATGAAAAACTGTTTTTT	CATSRDGDRTNEKLFF
TRBV2	TRBJ1-5	.	few	TGTGCCAGCAGTGAATATTCAGGGAGGAACAATCAGCCCCAGCATTTT	CASSEYSGRNNQPQHF
TRBV11-2	TRBJ2-7	.	.	TGTGCCAGCAGCCCCACGGTTACAGTACGACGGCAGTACTTC	CASSPTVTVRRQYF
TRBV19	TRBJ1-2	.	.	TGTGCCAGCTACGAGGGGGTCCCTGGCTACACCTTC	CASYEGVPGYTF
TRBV18	TRBJ2-7	.	.	TGTGCCAGCTCACCAACTAGACCGGGTCCCTACGAGCAGTACTTC	CASSPTRPGPYEQYF
TRBV7-2	TRBJ1-1	.	few	TGTGCCAGCAGCTTGACACTGAACACTGAAGCTTTCTTT	CASSLTLNTEAFF
TRBV6-5	TRBJ2-2	.	few	TGTGCCAGCAGCTTGACAGCGAACACCGGGGAGCTGTTTTTT	CASSLTANTGELFF
TRBV2	TRBJ1-3	.	once	TGTGCCAGCAGTGATGCGTCTGGAAACACCATATATTTT	CASSDASGNTIYF
TRBV7-2	TRBJ2-7	.	.	TGTGCCAGCAGCCAACAGGGTTACGAGCAGTACTTC	CASSQQGYEQYF
TRBV10-3	TRBJ2-7	TRBD1	few	TGTGCCATCAGTGAGTTCGACAGGGGCCACGAGCAGTACTTC	CAISEFDRGHEQYF
TRBV25-1	TRBJ1-3	TRBD1	few	TGTGCCAGCAGTGAATATGACAGGGGCTATTTCTCTGGAAACACCATATATTTT	CASSEYDRGYFSGNTIYF
TRBV4-2	TRBJ2-2	.	few	TGTGCCAGCAGCCAAGATTCAGGACTACCCAACACCGGGGAGCTGTTTTTT	CASSQDSGLPNTGELFF
TRBV25-1	TRBJ2-7	TRBD1	few	TGTGCCAGCAGCCAGACAGGGCACTCCTACGAGCAGTACTTC	CASSQTGHSYEQYF
TRBV6-6	TRBJ2-2	.	.	TGTGCCAGCAGTAGCCAGGGTGCGAACACCGGGGAGCTGTTTTTT	CASSSQGANTGELFF
TRBV2	TRBJ1-5	.	few	TGTGCCAGCAGTGCCCAGGGGAGTCAGCCCCAGCATTTT	CASSAQGSQPQHF
TRBV10-3	TRBJ1-5	.	.	TGTGCCATCAGTGCGAGCCTAGGGGCCCAGCATTTT	CAISASLGAQHF
TRBV30	TRBJ2-1	.	few	TGTGCCTGGACCAAGGGTCCAGCGGCCTCCTACAATGAGCAGTTCTTC	CAWTKGPAASYNEQFF
TRBV5-1	TRBJ2-6	TRBD2	few	TGCGCCAGCAGCTTGGAACTCGCCGGGACTAGCGGACGTTCTGGGGCCAACGTCCTGACTTTC	CASSLELAGTSGRSGANVLTF
TRBV2	TRBJ1-2	TRBD1	.	TGTGCCAGCAGTGGAACAGGGGGGCCTTATGGCTACACCTTC	CASSGTGGPYGYTF
TRBV11-3	TRBJ2-5	TRBD1	.	TGTGCCAGCAGCTTAGGGCAGGGGGCAGGAGAGACCCAGTACTTC	CASSLGQGAGETQYF
TRBV2	TRBJ2-1	TRBD1	.	TGTGCCAGCAGACTAGACAGGGGGCCCTACAATGAGCAGTTCTTC	CASRLDRGPYNEQFF